What follows are 24 T cell receptor beta chains derived from one specimen sequenced in a study of T cells expressing NK-cell markers. From the 5' RACE reads, TCRdb lists one entry per CDR3 protein and no DNA. This sample's clone table lists hundreds of thousands of distinct CDR3 sequences. Input material: blood T cells: a sorted CD56 or NKG2C T cell subset, CD4+ or CD8+ T cells, or bulk PBMC T cells (not recorded which). Source of these receptors: a woman aged 18 to 75 in good health.

The J gene is TRBJ2-7, the V gene TRBV18; the D gene TCRdb calls, TRBD1, cannot be checked with no DNA. Germline V gene lookup returns CDR1 KGHSH and CDR2 LQKENI. This CDR3 region has 14 residues. CDR3 sequence reads: CASSPSPGAYEQYF.

The chain joins TRBV19 to TRBJ2-7; TCRdb's D call of TRBD1 is untestable without DNA. This CDR3 spans 16 amino acids. Germline lookup yields CDR1 LNHDA and CDR2 SQIVND (reference sequence). The CDR3 loop is CASSPGTGAGPYEQYF.

J is TRBJ1-5 and V is TRBV6-5; TCRdb picks TRBD1, but there is no DNA to check that call. The germline CDR1 and CDR2 sequences are MNHEY and SVGAGI. This CDR3 spans 17 amino acids. The CDR3 here is CASSSAGFRETNQPQHF.

V is TRBV27 and J is TRBJ2-2; TCRdb lists TRBD2, though no DNA is available to test this call. This CDR3 is built from 17 residues. Germline CDR1 reads MNHEY; CDR2 reads SMNVEV (reference sequence). CDR3: CASSWGTSGSGTGELFF.

This CDR3 reads CASSSPRLVHPPNEQFF. The gene calls are TRBV11-2 and TRBJ2-1; TCRdb's D call, TRBD2, is unchecked because there is no DNA. The germline V gene encodes CDR1 SGHAT and CDR2 FQNNGV. The length of the CDR3 is 17 residues.

The CDR3 sequence: CASSSLGRSRDNEQFF. This chain uses TRBV7-9 with TRBJ2-1; TCRdb's D gene call, TRBD1, goes unchecked for lack of DNA. Germline values: CDR1 SEHNR, CDR2 FQNEAQ (reference sequence). The CDR3 extends over 16 amino acids.

The chain couples TRBV12-3 or TRBV12-4 to TRBJ1-2. The CDR3 extends over 14 amino acids. The CDR3: CASSLGEGSYGYTF.

The rearrangement links TRBV29-1 to TRBJ2-1; TCRdb gives TRBD1 as the D gene, but with no DNA this cannot be confirmed. Germline values: CDR1 SQVTM, CDR2 ANQGSEA. The CDR3 spans 14 residues. The CDR3 sequence: CSVERWQGYNEQFF.

The rearrangement uses TRBV6-5 and TRBJ2-7; the D call of TRBD1 rests on TCRdb alone, since no DNA is present to check it. The CDR3 sequence is 15 residues long. CDR1 and CDR2 (germline): MNHEY, SVGAGI. This CDR3 reads CASSYSGTEAYEQYF.

The chain links TRBV7-2 to TRBJ2-5; TCRdb's D gene call, TRBD1, goes unchecked for lack of DNA. This CDR3 has 16 amino acids. Germline CDR1 SGHTA, CDR2 FQGNSA. CDR3 sequence: CASSLVPQGARETQYF.

The chain has TRBV12-3 or TRBV12-4 and TRBJ1-1; TCRdb's assignment of TRBD1 cannot be checked, as there is no DNA. The CDR3 has 14 amino acids. The CDR3 loop is CASSRDSVFPEAFF.

The chain carries TRBV12-3 or TRBV12-4 and TRBJ2-1; TCRdb calls TRBD1, which cannot be checked without DNA. There are 15 residues in the CDR3. The CDR3: CASSRTGTGDNEQFF.

The J gene is TRBJ1-5, the V gene TRBV12-3 or TRBV12-4; TCRdb names TRBD1, which stays unverified in the absence of DNA. This CDR3 contains 15 residues. The CDR3: CASRYGTVGNQPQHF.

V is TRBV7-8 and J is TRBJ2-3; TCRdb lists TRBD2, though no DNA is available to test this call. From germline, CDR1 is SGHVS and CDR2 FQNEAQ. The CDR3 length is 16 residues. This CDR3 reads CASSLLTGLSTDTQYF. The full variable domain, with the rest looked up from reference TRBV7-8 and TRBJ2-3, is GAGVSQSPRYKVAKRGQDVALRCDPISGHVSLFWYQQALGQGPEFLTYFQNEAQLDKSGLPSDRFFAERPEGSVSTLKIQRTQQEDSAVYLCASSLLTGLSTDTQYFGPGTRLTVL.

This chain links TRBV5-1 with TRBJ1-6. The CDR3 totals 14 residues. From germline, CDR1 is SGHRS and CDR2 YFSETQ. CDR3 amino acids: CASSRSDYNSPLHF. The full variable domain, rest sourced from reference TRBV5-1 and TRBJ1-6, is KAGVTQTPRYLIKTRGQQVTLSCSPISGHRSVSWYQQTPGQGLQFLFEYFSETQRNKGNFPGRFSGRQFSNSRSEMNVSTLELGDSALYLCASSRSDYNSPLHFGNGTRLTVT.

V usage is TRBV12-5 and J usage is TRBJ2-7; TCRdb designates TRBD2, a call that cannot be tested without DNA. CDR1 and CDR2 from the germline V gene are LGHNT and FRNRAP. The CDR3 has 13 residues. CDR3 amino acids: CASGLAGTYEQYF.

This clonotype shows up as medium-sized by frequency. The chain has TRBV10-3 and TRBJ2-5; TCRdb names TRBD2, which stays unverified in the absence of DNA. The CDR3 runs to 15 residues. CDR1 and CDR2 from the germline V gene are ENHRY and SYGVKD. CDR3 in amino acids: CAISESWLVGETQYF.

The chain has TRBV7-8 and TRBJ2-1; TCRdb designates TRBD2, a call that cannot be tested without DNA. Germline V gene sequence: CDR1 SGHVS, CDR2 FQNEAQ. This CDR3 spans 17 amino acids. Here the CDR3 reads CASSLVNALALINEQFF.

The J gene is TRBJ1-1, the V gene TRBV19; the TCRdb D gene call, TRBD1, has no DNA to confirm it. CDR1 and CDR2 (germline): LNHDA, SQIVND (reference sequence). CDR3 length: 14 amino acids. This CDR3 is CASSIGSLNTEAFF.

V gene TRBV20-1 combines with J gene TRBJ1-3; the TCRdb call, TRBD1, lacks DNA for checking. Germline V gene data show CDR1 as DFQATT and CDR2 as SNEGSKA (reference sequence). The CDR3 covers 14 residues. CDR3 sequence: CSATDRASGNTIYF.

The rearrangement joins TRBV12-3 or TRBV12-4 to TRBJ2-1; the D call from TCRdb, TRBD2, cannot be confirmed without DNA. The CDR3 spans 13 residues. This CDR3 reads CASSPGLANEQFF.

V is TRBV30 and J is TRBJ2-7. This CDR3 comprises 14 residues. Looked up from germline, CDR1 is GTSNPN and CDR2 is SVGIG (reference sequence). The chain's CDR3 is CAWTKVGIHYEQYF.

This chain joins TRBV20-1 and TRBJ2-1; TCRdb returns TRBD2, unconfirmable since there is no DNA. The CDR3 runs to 16 residues. The germline CDR1 and CDR2 sequences are DFQATT and SNEGSKA (reference sequence). CDR3 in amino acids: CSARETSGSSYNEQFF.

The chain carries TRBV3-1 and TRBJ1-2. CDR1 and CDR2 from the germline V gene are LGHDT and YNNKEL (reference sequence). The CDR3 runs 14 residues. The CDR3 region is CASSQSAGPQGYTF.